The 6 T cell receptor beta chains given below trace back to one sample, sequenced in a study of regulatory T cells in long-lasting Graves disease. Documented time point: persistent/refractory GD, antithyroid drugs over 5 years with positive TRAb. Scientists built the TCR library using RNA that was extracted from PBMCs. TCR beta libraries were built with iRepertoire HTBI primers and Arm-PCR of CDR3 regions. TCRdb re-analysed the multiplex PCR reads in MiXCR, keeping a single row per CDR3 protein. Among about 660,000 distinct CDR3 sequences, 30% were seen once, and the ten largest hold about 42%. This sample comprised peripheral blood mononuclear cells (PBMCs), obtained when the disease was refractory, from a patient treated with antithyroid drugs. The receptor set was obtained from a female donor with Graves disease.

The chain has TRBV6-2 or TRBV6-3 and TRBJ1-2, with D hard to call. The CDR3 runs 13 residues. Germline V gene lookup returns CDR1 MNHEY and CDR2 SVGEGT. Trimming removed 6 bases from V and 8 bases from J, with 16 bases in between. CDR3 loop: CASRPDGPGGYTF. CDR3 DNA: TGTGCCAGCAGACCGGACGGGCCTGGGGGCTACACCTTC.

In DNA form, the CDR3 reads TGTGCCAGCAGCTTAGGCCCGACGGGACTCTACGAGCAGTACTTC. This gives the protein CASSLGPTGLYEQYF. The rearrangement uses TRBV11-1 and TRBJ2-7; D is perhaps TRBD2 (6 bases). The germline CDR1 and CDR2 sequences are SGHAT and FQDESV (reference sequence). Trimming cost V 1 base and J 3 bases, with 13 bases left between them. CDR3 size: 15 residues.

There are a few counts of this clonotype. This chain joins TRBV7-2 and TRBJ2-4; tentatively, D is TRBD1 or TRBD2 (5 bases each). The CDR3 is 15 amino acids. In germline, CDR1 is SGHTA, CDR2 FQGNSA. Trimming cost V 1 base and J 3 bases, with 10 bases left between them. The CDR3 loop reads CASSLGDLGKNIQYF. The CDR3 nucleotides read TGTGCCAGCAGCTTAGGGGACCTTGGCAAAAACATTCAGTACTTC. The full variable domain, in which reference TRBV7-2 and TRBJ2-4 provide the parts outside the CDR3, is GAGVSQSPSNKVTEKGKDVELRCDPISGHTALYWYRQSLGQGLEFLIYFQGNSAPDKSGLPSDRFSAERTGGSVSTLTIQRTQQEDSAVYLCASSLGDLGKNIQYFGAGTRLSVL.

This clonotype has a handful of counts. V usage is TRBV9 and J usage is TRBJ1-2; D is undetermined. Trimming took off 0 bases at V and 4 bases at J, with 10 bases between the two ends. Germline V gives CDR1 SGDLS, CDR2 YYNGEE. The CDR3 runs 14 residues. The CDR3 DNA sequence: TGTGCCAGCAGCGTAGCCGGGGTGAGCTATGGCTACACCTTC. Its protein product is CASSVAGVSYGYTF.

V usage is TRBV5-1 and J usage is TRBJ1-1, with D hard to call. V was trimmed by 1 base and J by 3 bases, leaving 4 bases between them. The germline CDR1 and CDR2 sequences are SGHRS and YFSETQ. CDR3 length equals 12 residues. The CDR3 protein is CASSLTHTEAFF. The CDR3 bases are TGCGCCAGCAGCTTGACTCACACTGAAGCTTTCTTT. Looking up the rest from reference TRBV5-1 and TRBJ1-1 gives the full variable domain: KAGVTQTPRYLIKTRGQQVTLSCSPISGHRSVSWYQQTPGQGLQFLFEYFSETQRNKGNFPGRFSGRQFSNSRSEMNVSTLELGDSALYLCASSLTHTEAFFGQGTRLTVV.

A few counts support this clonotype. V gene TRBV4-1 combines with J gene TRBJ2-7; D remains unclear. Germline assignment: CDR1 MGHRA and CDR2 YSYEKL. V lost 0 bases and J 3 bases, leaving 9 bases between the germline ends. The CDR3 covers 14 residues. CDR3 coding DNA: TGCGCCAGCAGCCAAGATAGGAACTACTACGAGCAGTACTTC. Protein: CASSQDRNYYEQYF.